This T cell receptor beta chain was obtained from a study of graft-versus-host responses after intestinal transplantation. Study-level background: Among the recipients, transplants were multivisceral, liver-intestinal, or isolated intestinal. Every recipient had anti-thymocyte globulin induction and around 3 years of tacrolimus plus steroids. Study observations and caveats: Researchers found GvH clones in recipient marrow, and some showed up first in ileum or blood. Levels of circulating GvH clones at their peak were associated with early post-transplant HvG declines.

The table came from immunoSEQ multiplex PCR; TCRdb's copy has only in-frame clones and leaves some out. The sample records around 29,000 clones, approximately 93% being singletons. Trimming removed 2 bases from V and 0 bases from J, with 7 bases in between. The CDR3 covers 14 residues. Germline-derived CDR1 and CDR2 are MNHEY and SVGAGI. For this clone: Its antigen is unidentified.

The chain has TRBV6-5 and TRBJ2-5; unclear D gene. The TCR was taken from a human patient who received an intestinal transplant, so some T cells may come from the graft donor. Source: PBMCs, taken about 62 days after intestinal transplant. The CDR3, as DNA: TGTGCCAGCAGTTACGCTAACTACCAAGAGACCCAGTACTTC. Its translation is CASSYANYQETQYF.